This T cell receptor (beta chain) was recorded in a study of blood T cell repertoires in COVID-19. The table came from immunoSEQ multiplex PCR; TCRdb's copy has only in-frame clones and leaves some out. There are fewer than 450,000 clones in the sample; about 90% occur only once, and approximately 0.99% lies in the top ten. The clonotype originates from a woman in her twenties or thirties who had recovered from COVID-19. Sequencing input: PBMCs or T cells enriched from blood (not recorded which).

CDR3: CASQGQGANEQFF. CDR3 sequence (DNA): TGTGCCAGCCAGGGACAGGGGGCAAATGAGCAGTTCTTC. The chain carries TRBV9 and TRBJ2-1; 12 nucleotides align to TRBD1. Trimming removed 7 bases from V and 7 bases from J; junction bases left unmatched: 3. The CDR3 is 13 residues long. Germline V gives CDR1 SGDLS, CDR2 YYNGEE.